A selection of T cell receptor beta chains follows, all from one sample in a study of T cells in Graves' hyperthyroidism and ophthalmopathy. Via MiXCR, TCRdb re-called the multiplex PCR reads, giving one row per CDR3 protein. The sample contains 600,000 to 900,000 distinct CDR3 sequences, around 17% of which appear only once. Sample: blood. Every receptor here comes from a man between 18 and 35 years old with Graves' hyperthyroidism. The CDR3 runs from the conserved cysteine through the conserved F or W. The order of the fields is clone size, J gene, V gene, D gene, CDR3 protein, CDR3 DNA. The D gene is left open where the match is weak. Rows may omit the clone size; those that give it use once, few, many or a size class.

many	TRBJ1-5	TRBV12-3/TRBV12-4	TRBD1	CASSFSRDSQDSNQPQHF	TGTGCCAGCAGTTTTTCCCGGGACAGCCAAGATAGCAATCAGCCCCAGCATTTT
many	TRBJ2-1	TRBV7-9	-	CASSPGTRSYNEQFF	TGTGCCAGCAGCCCCGGGACTCGCTCCTACAATGAGCAGTTCTTC
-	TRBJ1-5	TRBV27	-	CASSFGARQPQHF	TGTGCCAGCAGTTTTGGGGCGAGACAGCCCCAGCATTTT
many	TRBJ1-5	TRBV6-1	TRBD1	CASSSQTGKGSPQHF	TGTGCCAGCAGTTCTCAGACAGGGAAGGGTTCGCCCCAGCATTTT
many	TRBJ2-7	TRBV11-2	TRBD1	CASSFSGTGLLTYEQYF	TGTGCCAGCAGCTTCTCCGGGACAGGGCTACTAACCTACGAGCAGTACTTC
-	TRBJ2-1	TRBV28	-	CACTPRTGTVEFF	TGTGCCTGCACCCCCAGGACTGGGACGGTCGAGTTCTTC
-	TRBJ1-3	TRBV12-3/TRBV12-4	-	CASSLRFFSGNTIYF	TGTGCCAGCAGTTTGAGATTCTTCTCTGGAAACACCATATATTTT
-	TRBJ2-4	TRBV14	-	CASSQGTPSARAKNIQYF	TGTGCCAGCAGCCAAGGGACTCCCTCCGCGCGGGCCAAAAACATTCAGTACTTC
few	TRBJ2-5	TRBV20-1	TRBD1	CSAPGAGGETQYF	TGCAGTGCTCCCGGGGCAGGGGGAGAGACCCAGTACTTC
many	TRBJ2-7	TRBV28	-	CASRVGTPSSYEQYF	TGTGCCAGCCGTGTTGGGACACCAAGCTCCTACGAGCAGTACTTC
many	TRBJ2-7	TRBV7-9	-	CASSLAGISYEQYF	TGTGCCAGCAGCTTAGCGGGGATCTCCTACGAGCAGTACTTC
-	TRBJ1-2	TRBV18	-	CASQGQRGYTF	TGTGCCAGCCAAGGACAGAGGGGCTACACCTTC
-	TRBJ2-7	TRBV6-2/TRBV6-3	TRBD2	CAIQLAGATYEQYF	TGTGCCATCCAACTAGCGGGAGCTACCTACGAGCAGTACTTC
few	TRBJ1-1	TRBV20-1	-	CSAKTPGSTEAFF	TGCAGTGCTAAAACCCCAGGGTCCACTGAAGCTTTCTTT
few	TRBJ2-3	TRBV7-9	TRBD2	CASSLQTGGPGDTQYF	TGTGCCAGCAGCTTACAAACGGGAGGGCCGGGAGATACGCAGTATTTT
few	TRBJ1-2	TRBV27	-	CASSPGIIRGYTF	TGTGCCAGCAGCCCCGGGATCATTCGGGGCTACACCTTC
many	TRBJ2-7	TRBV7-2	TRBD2	CASSLRGTSWDEQYF	TGTGCCAGCAGCTTAAGAGGGACTAGTTGGGACGAGCAGTACTTC
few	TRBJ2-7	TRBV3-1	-	CASSQDRSGGGKQYF	TGTGCCAGCAGCCAAGATCGTTCCGGGGGAGGTAAGCAGTACTTC
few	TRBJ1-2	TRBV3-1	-	CASSQDWRGAGYTF	TGTGCCAGCAGCCAAGATTGGAGGGGCGCGGGCTACACCTTC
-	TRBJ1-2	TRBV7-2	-	CASSLSRDPRYGGYTF	TGTGCCAGCAGCTTATCCCGGGACCCGAGGTATGGTGGCTACACCTTC
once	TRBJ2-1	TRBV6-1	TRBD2	CASRDLAEGLNEQFF	TGTGCCAGCAGAGACCTAGCGGAGGGCCTCAATGAGCAGTTCTTC
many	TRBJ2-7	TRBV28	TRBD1	CASSSTGQGWEQYF	TGTGCCAGCAGTTCGACCGGACAGGGGTGGGAGCAGTACTTC
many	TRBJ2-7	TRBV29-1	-	CSVGQRLSYEQYF	TGCAGCGTTGGACAGAGACTATCCTACGAGCAGTACTTC
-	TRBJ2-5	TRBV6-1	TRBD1	CASAAGQAKETQYF	TGTGCCAGCGCCGCTGGACAGGCCAAAGAGACCCAGTACTTC
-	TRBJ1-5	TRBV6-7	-	CASSSGLMAQHF	TGTGCCAGCAGTTCGGGACTTATGGCCCAGCATTTT
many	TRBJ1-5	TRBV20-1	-	CSAERDPDQPQHF	TGCAGTGCTGAACGGGACCCCGATCAGCCCCAGCATTTT
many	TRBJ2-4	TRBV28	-	CASSFPGANIQYF	TGTGCCAGCAGTTTCCCGGGGGCGAACATTCAGTACTTC
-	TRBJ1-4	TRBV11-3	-	CASSQAREKLFF	TGTGCCAGCAGCCAAGCCCGAGAAAAACTGTTTTTT